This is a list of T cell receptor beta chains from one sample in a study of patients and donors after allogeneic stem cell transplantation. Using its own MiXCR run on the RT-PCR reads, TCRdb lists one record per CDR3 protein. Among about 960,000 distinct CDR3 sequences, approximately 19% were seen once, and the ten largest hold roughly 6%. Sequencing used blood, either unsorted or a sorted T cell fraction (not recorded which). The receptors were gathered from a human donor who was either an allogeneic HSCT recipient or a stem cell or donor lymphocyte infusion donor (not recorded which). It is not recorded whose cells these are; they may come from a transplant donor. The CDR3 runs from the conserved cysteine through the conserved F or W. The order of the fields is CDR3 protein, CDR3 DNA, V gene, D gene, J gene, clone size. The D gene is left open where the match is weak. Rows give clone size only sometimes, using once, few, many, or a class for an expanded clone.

cdr3_aa: CASGPKGVSHEQYF
cdr3_nt: TGTGCCAGCGGACCAAAGGGAGTTAGCCACGAGCAGTACTTC
v_call: TRBV9
d_call: .
j_call: TRBJ2-7
clone_size: few

cdr3_aa: CASSYTFGGSTDTQYF
cdr3_nt: TGTGCCAGCAGTTACACCTTCGGGGGTAGCACAGATACGCAGTATTTT
v_call: TRBV6-5
d_call: .
j_call: TRBJ2-3
clone_size: .

cdr3_aa: CASSWTGIGELFF
cdr3_nt: TGTGCCAGCAGCTGGACAGGAATCGGGGAGCTGTTTTTT
v_call: TRBV2
d_call: TRBD1
j_call: TRBJ2-2
clone_size: .

cdr3_aa: CASSDTPGQGRHEQYF
cdr3_nt: TGCGCCAGCAGCGATACTCCGGGACAGGGGCGCCACGAGCAGTACTTC
v_call: TRBV5-1
d_call: TRBD1
j_call: TRBJ2-7
clone_size: few

cdr3_aa: CASSEYGTPRFGYTF
cdr3_nt: TGTGCCAGCAGTGAATACGGGACACCCCGTTTCGGCTACACCTTC
v_call: TRBV25-1
d_call: .
j_call: TRBJ1-2
clone_size: few

cdr3_aa: CSARGTASRGYTF
cdr3_nt: TGCAGTGCTAGGGGGACAGCGTCGAGGGGCTACACCTTC
v_call: TRBV20-1
d_call: TRBD1
j_call: TRBJ1-2
clone_size: few

cdr3_aa: CSVESDTQYF
cdr3_nt: TGCAGCGTTGAGTCCGATACGCAGTATTTT
v_call: TRBV29-1
d_call: .
j_call: TRBJ2-3
clone_size: .

cdr3_aa: CSARVEDTYNEQFF
cdr3_nt: TGCAGTGCTAGAGTAGAGGACACTTACAATGAGCAGTTCTTC
v_call: TRBV20-1
d_call: .
j_call: TRBJ2-1
clone_size: few

cdr3_aa: CASSDRKRVNTEAFF
cdr3_nt: TGTGCCAGCAGTGACAGGAAGAGGGTGAACACTGAAGCTTTCTTT
v_call: TRBV6-1
d_call: .
j_call: TRBJ1-1
clone_size: .

cdr3_aa: CSAPGSGNTEAFF
cdr3_nt: TGCAGTGCACCAGGGAGCGGGAACACTGAAGCTTTCTTT
v_call: TRBV20-1
d_call: .
j_call: TRBJ1-1
clone_size: few

cdr3_aa: CASSLSLGAGGQETQYF
cdr3_nt: TGTGCCAGCAGTCTCTCACTGGGTGCAGGGGGTCAAGAGACCCAGTACTTC
v_call: TRBV27
d_call: TRBD1
j_call: TRBJ2-5
clone_size: .

cdr3_aa: CASSLVEVPYEQYF
cdr3_nt: TGTGCCAGCAGTTTAGTTGAGGTTCCCTACGAGCAGTACTTC
v_call: TRBV12-3/TRBV12-4
d_call: .
j_call: TRBJ2-7
clone_size: many

cdr3_aa: CSARYSPAYTDTQYF
cdr3_nt: TGCAGTGCTAGATACTCACCAGCCTACACAGATACGCAGTATTTT
v_call: TRBV20-1
d_call: .
j_call: TRBJ2-3
clone_size: few

cdr3_aa: CASSLAGVLASNEQFF
cdr3_nt: TGTGCCAGCAGTCTCGCGGGGGTCCTAGCGTCCAATGAGCAGTTCTTC
v_call: TRBV12-3/TRBV12-4
d_call: TRBD2
j_call: TRBJ2-1
clone_size: .

cdr3_aa: CASSYGRGISNEQFF
cdr3_nt: TGTGCCAGCAGTTACGGTCGGGGGATATCCAATGAGCAGTTCTTC
v_call: TRBV6-2/TRBV6-3
d_call: .
j_call: TRBJ2-1
clone_size: .

cdr3_aa: CASSLDTFTDTQYF
cdr3_nt: TGCGCCAGCAGCTTGGACACCTTCACAGATACGCAGTATTTT
v_call: TRBV5-1
d_call: .
j_call: TRBJ2-3
clone_size: few

cdr3_aa: CASSLRTGQGSYEQYF
cdr3_nt: TGCGCCAGCAGCTTGCGAACGGGACAGGGGTCCTACGAGCAGTACTTC
v_call: TRBV5-1
d_call: TRBD1
j_call: TRBJ2-7
clone_size: few

cdr3_aa: CASSDVRIYGYTF
cdr3_nt: TGTGCCAGCAGTGACGTCCGTATTTATGGCTACACCTTC
v_call: TRBV2
d_call: .
j_call: TRBJ1-2
clone_size: few

cdr3_aa: CASTRGGPSTDTQYF
cdr3_nt: TGTGCCAGCACGCGAGGGGGGCCTAGCACAGATACGCAGTATTTT
v_call: TRBV12-3/TRBV12-4
d_call: .
j_call: TRBJ2-3
clone_size: .

cdr3_aa: CASSYSGGNIGNTIYF
cdr3_nt: TGTGCCAGCAGTTACTCGGGAGGGAATATAGGAAACACCATATATTTT
v_call: TRBV6-5
d_call: .
j_call: TRBJ1-3
clone_size: .

cdr3_aa: CASSARPGETQYF
cdr3_nt: TGTGCCAGCAGTGCGCGCCCCGGAGAGACCCAGTACTTC
v_call: TRBV25-1
d_call: .
j_call: TRBJ2-5
clone_size: few

cdr3_aa: CASSLLAGGGTDTQYF
cdr3_nt: TGTGCCAGCAGTCTCCTCGCGGGGGGGGGCACAGATACGCAGTATTTT
v_call: TRBV28
d_call: TRBD2
j_call: TRBJ2-3
clone_size: .

cdr3_aa: CASSDLPRGNTDTQYF
cdr3_nt: TGCGCCAGCAGCGATCTCCCCCGGGGGAACACAGATACGCAGTATTTT
v_call: TRBV4-3
d_call: .
j_call: TRBJ2-3
clone_size: .

cdr3_aa: CSVGRDGPYEQYF
cdr3_nt: TGCAGCGTTGGCCGGGACGGACCCTACGAGCAGTACTTC
v_call: TRBV29-1
d_call: .
j_call: TRBJ2-7
clone_size: few

cdr3_aa: CSVDGDKANYGYTF
cdr3_nt: TGCAGCGTTGACGGTGACAAAGCTAACTATGGCTACACCTTC
v_call: TRBV29-1
d_call: .
j_call: TRBJ1-2
clone_size: few

cdr3_aa: CASSLVRTGGGGYTF
cdr3_nt: TGTGCCAGCAGTTTGGTCCGGACAGGGGGCGGTGGCTACACCTTC
v_call: TRBV12-3/TRBV12-4
d_call: TRBD1
j_call: TRBJ1-2
clone_size: .

cdr3_aa: CAIRTGTSGGISSYNEQFF
cdr3_nt: TGTGCCATCCGGACCGGGACTAGCGGGGGGATTAGCTCCTACAATGAGCAGTTCTTC
v_call: TRBV10-3
d_call: TRBD2
j_call: TRBJ2-1
clone_size: many

cdr3_aa: CSASIKDRSSYEQYF
cdr3_nt: TGCAGTGCTAGCATAAAGGACAGAAGCTCCTACGAGCAGTACTTC
v_call: TRBV20-1
d_call: .
j_call: TRBJ2-7
clone_size: .

cdr3_aa: CASSSSTRSYNEQFF
cdr3_nt: TGTGCCAGCAGTTCGAGTACACGCTCCTACAATGAGCAGTTCTTC
v_call: TRBV6-5
d_call: .
j_call: TRBJ2-1
clone_size: few

cdr3_aa: CASSLGGAGFSSYEQYF
cdr3_nt: TGCGCCAGCAGCTTGGGGGGGGCGGGATTCAGCTCCTACGAGCAGTACTTC
v_call: TRBV5-1
d_call: .
j_call: TRBJ2-7
clone_size: .

cdr3_aa: CASSFPSDNSPLHF
cdr3_nt: TGTGCCAGCAGTTTCCCCAGCGATAATTCACCCCTCCACTTT
v_call: TRBV27
d_call: .
j_call: TRBJ1-6
clone_size: .

cdr3_aa: CASSGQTSGSRNEQYF
cdr3_nt: TGTGCCAGCAGCGGCCAGACTAGCGGGAGTCGAAATGAGCAGTACTTC
v_call: TRBV3-1
d_call: TRBD2
j_call: TRBJ2-7
clone_size: few

cdr3_aa: CASRVGAYEQYF
cdr3_nt: TGTGCCAGCCGGGTGGGGGCCTACGAGCAGTACTTC
v_call: TRBV2
d_call: .
j_call: TRBJ2-7
clone_size: .

cdr3_aa: CASSPTPGLAAQETQYF
cdr3_nt: TGTGCCAGCAGTCCCACTCCGGGACTAGCGGCACAAGAGACCCAGTACTTC
v_call: TRBV28
d_call: TRBD2
j_call: TRBJ2-5
clone_size: .

cdr3_aa: CASSSLTRTDEQFF
cdr3_nt: TGCGCCAGCAGCTCACTGACTCGCACGGACGAGCAGTTCTTC
v_call: TRBV5-1
d_call: .
j_call: TRBJ2-1
clone_size: .